The 31 T cell receptor beta chains below were found in one sample sequenced in a study of blood T cell repertoires in COVID-19. Sequencing used immunoSEQ multiplex PCR; TCRdb keeps in-frame clones, though not all of them. Among roughly 150,000 clones listed, 90% were seen once. Sequencing was performed on peripheral blood. These receptors were taken from an elderly woman with acute or convalescent COVID-19.

This clone was observed once. The chain has TRBV7-8 and TRBJ1-2, with D possibly TRBD1 on 6 matching bases. Trimming cost V 5 bases and J 8 bases, with 15 bases left between them. CDR1 is SGHVS, CDR2 FQNEAQ, per germline. This CDR3 is built from 13 residues. This CDR3 is CASSPGGGIGYTF. DNA of the CDR3: TGTGCCAGCAGCCCCGGGGGGGGCATAGGCTACACCTTC.

The chain is built from TRBV27 and TRBJ1-3, with D maybe TRBD1 (6 bases). The V end was cut by 2 bases, the J end by 2 bases, with 10 bases between. Germline CDR1 is MNHEY and CDR2 is SMNVEV (reference sequence). There are 15 residues in the CDR3. CDR3 nucleotides: TGTGCCAGCAGTTTAAACAGGGCCCCTGGAAACACCATATATTTT. Protein product: CASSLNRAPGNTIYF.

The CDR3 DNA reads TGTGCCACTTACAGGGGGTCGAACACTGAAGCTTTCTTT. Protein product: CATYRGSNTEAFF. V is TRBV6-6 and J is TRBJ1-1, with 8 positions matching TRBD1. In germline, CDR1 is MNHNY, CDR2 SVGAGI (reference sequence). Trimming at V came to 10 bases and at J to 1 base, leaving 5 bases not matched to a gene. The CDR3 is 13 amino acids.

This chain uses TRBV10-3 with TRBJ1-6, with a tentative D call TRBD1 (6 bases). Trimming left V 7 bases short and J 8 bases short, with 12 bases between. The CDR3 has 13 residues. The germline CDR1 and CDR2 sequences are ENHRY and SYGVKD. The chain's CDR3 is CAINGPGDSPLHF. The CDR3 region has the DNA TGTGCCATCAATGGGCCAGGGGATTCACCCCTCCACTTT.

The J gene is TRBJ1-4, the V gene TRBV7-9, with 7 nucleotides matching TRBD1. The CDR3 length is 15 residues. The V segment lost 6 bases and the J segment 7 bases; nucleotides outside the gene matches: 11. CDR1 and CDR2 (germline): SEHNR, FQNEAQ (reference sequence). In nucleotides, the CDR3 is TGTGCCAGCAGTCGTCCGACAGGGCTGGGTGAAAAACTGTTTTTT. Protein product: CASSRPTGLGEKLFF.

The gene calls are TRBV5-6 and TRBJ1-1, with TRBD1 matching 8 bases. Germline lookup yields CDR1 SGHDT and CDR2 YYEEEE. This CDR3 comprises 12 residues. V was pared by 4 bases and J by 8 bases, with 4 bases of the junction left unmatched. The CDR3 reads CASSAQGAEAFF. CDR3 DNA: TGTGCCAGCAGCGCCCAGGGGGCAGAAGCTTTCTTT.

This chain links TRBV9 with TRBJ1-1; 7 bases line up with TRBD1. With 4 bases clipped from V and 0 bases from J, the junction kept 6 bases outside the gene matches. Germline-derived CDR1 and CDR2 are SGDLS and YYNGEE. The CDR3 totals 15 residues. CDR3: CASSPRDSLNTEAFF. In nucleotides, the CDR3 is TGTGCCAGCAGCCCCCGGGACAGTTTGAACACTGAAGCTTTCTTT.

V gene TRBV19 combines with J gene TRBJ1-5; possibly TRBD1 for D (5 bases). The length of the CDR3 is 16 residues. V was shortened by 1 base and J by 0 bases, with 10 bases between the two germline ends. CDR1 and CDR2 from the germline V gene are LNHDA and SQIVND (reference sequence). The CDR3 DNA is TGTGCCAGTAGTATAGTGGGGGAGGGTAGCAATCAGCCCCAGCATTTT. Protein product: CASSIVGEGSNQPQHF.

This clone was found once. The V call is TRBV11-2, the J call TRBJ1-1; possible D gene TRBD1, 5 bases. The CDR3 loop spans 13 amino acids. The V end lost 7 bases, the J end lost 1 base, and 10 bases lay between the germline ends. Germline V lookup: CDR1 SGHAT, CDR2 FQNNGV. In nucleotides, the CDR3 is TGTGCCAGCAACCCCACAGGGAACACTGAAGCTTTCTTT. It yields the protein CASNPTGNTEAFF.

The gene calls are TRBV24-1 and TRBJ2-2; 8 bases agree with TRBD1. CDR3 length equals 15 residues. V lost 4 bases to trimming and J lost 7 bases; unmatched junction nucleotides: 7. In germline, CDR1 is KGHDR, CDR2 SFDVKD. The chain's CDR3 is CATSDPGQGDGELFF. The CDR3 DNA reads TGTGCCACCAGTGACCCCGGACAGGGCGACGGGGAGCTGTTTTTT.

The CDR3 nucleotides read TGTGCCAGCAGCGTACCCAACAGCCCATATGGCTACACCTTC. Translation: CASSVPNSPYGYTF. J is TRBJ1-2 and V is TRBV9, with D unresolved. V was shortened by 1 base and J by 5 bases, with 12 bases between the two germline ends. Germline V lookup: CDR1 SGDLS, CDR2 YYNGEE. The CDR3 is 14 amino acids.

The chain couples TRBV5-1 to TRBJ2-7, with TRBD1 as a possible D gene (7 bases). CDR3 length: 15 residues. Trimming left V 4 bases short and J 3 bases short, with 17 bases between. Germline CDR1 and CDR2: SGHRS and YFSETQ. CDR3 protein: CASSRGTARDYEQYF. DNA of the CDR3: TGCGCCAGCAGCAGAGGGACAGCGCGGGACTACGAGCAGTACTTC.

This clone occurred a few times. The chain carries TRBV19 and TRBJ1-3, with 8 bases matching TRBD1. Per the germline V gene, CDR1 is LNHDA and CDR2 is SQIVND (reference sequence). The CDR3 length is 14 residues. Trimming cost V 8 bases and J 2 bases; bases outside gene matches: 5. DNA of the CDR3: TGTGCCAGTCAACCACAGGGGGCTGGAAACACCATATATTTT. It yields the protein CASQPQGAGNTIYF.

This sequence joins TRBV7-3 and TRBJ2-3; D is ambiguous. This CDR3 comprises 13 residues. Trimming shortened V by 5 bases and J by 4 bases, and 10 bases separated the two germline ends. Germline V gives CDR1 SGHTA, CDR2 FQGTGA. The CDR3 loop is CASSPSIADTQYF. In nucleotides, the CDR3 is TGTGCCAGCAGCCCGTCCATAGCAGATACGCAGTATTTT.

The J gene is TRBJ1-1, the V gene TRBV20-1; D remains unclear. This CDR3 spans 14 amino acids. V was clipped by 3 bases and J by 0 bases, with 11 bases between them. The V gene's germline CDR1 is DFQATT and CDR2 SNEGSKA (reference sequence). The CDR3 region has the DNA TGCAGTGCTAGTGGGCAGCGCATGAACACTGAAGCTTTCTTT. Its protein product is CSASGQRMNTEAFF.

The chain joins TRBV28 to TRBJ1-1; 8 bases match TRBD1. This CDR3 contains 11 residues. Germline values: CDR1 MDHEN, CDR2 SYDVKM. V trimming: 4 bases; J trimming: 8 bases; junction bases outside the gene matches: 0. The CDR3 reads CASSWDREAFF. CDR3 bases: TGTGCCAGCAGTTGGGACAGGGAAGCTTTCTTT.

This chain joins TRBV5-1 and TRBJ1-2; D gene uncertain. Trimming cost V 0 bases and J 3 bases, with 12 bases left between them. CDR1 and CDR2 (germline): SGHRS, YFSETQ. The length of the CDR3 is 15 residues. The DNA for the CDR3 is TGCGCCAGCAGCTTGGGGCCAGGAACGGACTATGGCTACACCTTC. Translation: CASSLGPGTDYGYTF.

This chain connects TRBV7-3 to TRBJ1-1, with TRBD1 matching 8 bases. V lost 3 bases to trimming and J lost 7 bases; unmatched junction nucleotides: 13. The V gene's germline CDR1 is SGHTA and CDR2 FQGTGA. The CDR3 is made up of 16 amino acids. The CDR3 region has the DNA TGTGCCAGCAGCTTGCAACCTCCCGGGACAGGACTTGAAGCTTTCTTT. The encoded protein is CASSLQPPGTGLEAFF. The variable domain in full, completed from reference TRBV7-3 and TRBJ1-1, reads GAGVSQTPSNKVTEKGKYVELRCDPISGHTALYWYRQSLGQGPEFLIYFQGTGAADDSGLPNDRFFAVRPEGSVSTLKIQRTERGDSAVYLCASSLQPPGTGLEAFFGQGTRLTVV.

V is TRBV28 and J is TRBJ2-7, with unresolved D. V was shortened by 7 bases and J by 4 bases, with 8 bases between the two germline ends. From germline, CDR1 is MDHEN and CDR2 SYDVKM. This CDR3 spans 11 amino acids. CDR3 in amino acids: CASKALYEQYF. The CDR3 coding sequence is TGTGCCAGCAAAGCCCTTTACGAGCAGTACTTC. The whole variable domain, filled in from reference TRBV28 and TRBJ2-7, reads DVKVTQSSRYLVKRTGEKVFLECVQDMDHENMFWYRQDPGLGLRLIYFSYDVKMKEKGDIPEGYSVSREKKERFSLILESASTNQTSMYLCASKALYEQYFGPGTRLTVT.

The chain carries TRBV5-6 and TRBJ2-7, with D uncertain. CDR1 is SGHDT, CDR2 YYEEEE, per germline. V shed 6 bases and J shed 1 base, with 14 bases lying between them. This CDR3 spans 14 amino acids. CDR3 region: CASTPRRGSYEQYF. The CDR3 nucleotides read TGTGCCAGCACCCCCCGGCGCGGTTCCTACGAGCAGTACTTC.

The rearrangement uses TRBV19 and TRBJ1-2; D perhaps matches TRBD1 (5 bases). V shed 4 bases and J shed 4 bases, with 13 bases lying between them. This CDR3 comprises 14 residues. Germline V gene sequence: CDR1 LNHDA, CDR2 SQIVND (reference sequence). CDR3 in amino acids: CASSNRGAGYGYTF. CDR3 bases: TGTGCCAGTAGTAATCGCGGGGCGGGCTATGGCTACACCTTC.

This clone was counted a few times. The J gene is TRBJ1-2, the V gene TRBV7-9; D is unclear. The V gene's germline CDR1 is SEHNR and CDR2 FQNEAQ (reference sequence). The CDR3 has 13 residues. Trimming took 4 bases from V and 2 from J, leaving 8 bases between them. The CDR3 is CASSYGENYGYTF. The DNA for the CDR3 is TGTGCCAGCAGCTACGGGGAAAACTATGGCTACACCTTC.

V gene TRBV20-1 combines with J gene TRBJ1-1; the D is unclear. Trimming pared 6 bases from V and 2 bases from J, leaving 7 bases between. CDR1 is DFQATT and CDR2 is SNEGSKA in the germline V gene (reference sequence). The CDR3 is made up of 11 amino acids. CDR3 amino acids: CSASFNTEAFF. Here the CDR3 DNA reads TGCAGTGCCTCCTTTAACACTGAAGCTTTCTTT.

The chain couples TRBV27 to TRBJ2-5, with 11 bases matching TRBD1. Germline loops: CDR1 MNHEY, CDR2 SMNVEV (reference sequence). The CDR3 is 17 amino acids. The V and J ends lost 3 bases and 5 bases, in that order; junction bases with no gene match: 11. CDR3 bases: TGTGCCAGCAGTTTGGGGACAGGGGGACCCATAATGGAGACCCAGTACTTC. The encoded protein is CASSLGTGGPIMETQYF.

The chain couples TRBV5-1 to TRBJ2-1, with TRBD2 matching over 7 bases. V was pared by 5 bases and J by 4 bases, with 9 bases of the junction left unmatched. Germline loops: CDR1 SGHRS, CDR2 YFSETQ. The length of the CDR3 is 15 residues. Written as DNA, the CDR3 is TGCGCCAGCAGTTCTCTAGCGGCCGGATACAATGAGCAGTTCTTC. Its protein is CASSSLAAGYNEQFF.

This chain connects TRBV5-1 to TRBJ1-6, with 12 bases identical to TRBD1. The CDR3 covers 17 residues. Unmatched junction bases numbered 9, after V lost 4 bases and J lost 7 bases. Germline CDR1 reads SGHRS; CDR2 reads YFSETQ. CDR3 in amino acids: CASSVAGQGAGNSPLHF. CDR3 DNA: TGCGCCAGCAGCGTTGCGGGACAGGGGGCTGGGAATTCACCCCTCCACTTT.

This clone was counted a single time. V is TRBV7-2 and J is TRBJ2-5; D is possibly TRBD1 (5 bases). V was trimmed by 1 base and J by 8 bases, leaving 8 bases between them. The length of the CDR3 is 12 residues. Germline CDR1 is SGHTA and CDR2 is FQGNSA. The CDR3, as DNA: TGTGCCAGCAGCTTAGACAGGTTTACCCAGTACTTC. Translated, it gives CASSLDRFTQYF.

As regards this clone: Other nucleotide sequences from this sample produce the same CDR3. CDR3 DNA: TGCAGCGTTGAAAGGCAGGGCAACACTGAAGCTTTCTTT. Protein: CSVERQGNTEAFF. The chain joins TRBV29-1 to TRBJ1-1; a weak D match, TRBD1 (5 bases). This CDR3 has 13 amino acids. Trimming cost V 2 bases and J 2 bases, with 9 bases left between them. Germline lookup yields CDR1 SQVTM and CDR2 ANQGSEA. The complete variable domain, with remaining parts taken from reference TRBV29-1 and TRBJ1-1, reads SAVISQKPSRDICQRGTSLTIQCQVDSQVTMMFWYRQQPGQSLTLIATANQGSEATYESGFVIDKFPISRPNLTFSTLTVSNMSPEDSSIYLCSVERQGNTEAFFGQGTRLTVV.

This clone came up once. The chain links TRBV11-2 to TRBJ2-1; tentatively, D is TRBD1 (5 bases). V lost 4 bases, J lost 7 bases, and 8 bases lay in between. The CDR3 loop spans 12 amino acids. Germline CDR1 reads SGHAT; CDR2 reads FQNNGV. In nucleotides, the CDR3 is TGTGCCAGCAGCTATGACAGAAATGAGCAGTTCTTC. Translating it yields CASSYDRNEQFF.

The chain joins TRBV21-1 to TRBJ2-5; the table's D call, TRBD1, was not checked against the DNA. TRBV21-1 is a recognized pseudogene. The CDR3 is 16 residues long. CDR3 bases: TGTGCCAGCAGCAACCGGGACAGGGGCGGGCCTGGGACCCAGTACTTC. This gives the protein CASSNRDRGGPGTQYF.

V usage is TRBV19 and J usage is TRBJ1-1; D not resolved. Looked up from germline, CDR1 is LNHDA and CDR2 is SQIVND (reference sequence). This CDR3 has 16 amino acids. The V end lost 2 bases, the J end lost 4 bases, and 17 bases lay between the germline ends. In nucleotides, the CDR3 is TGTGCCAGTAGTATATTCGCCCCCGAGGAACGCACTGAAGCTTTCTTT. This translates into CASSIFAPEERTEAFF.